A selection of T cell receptor beta chains follows, all from one sample in a study of cytomegalovirus exposure and HLA in healthy donors. The repertoire was sequenced with immunoSEQ multiplex PCR; TCRdb's copy has only in-frame clones and lacks some. The sample includes about 150,000 clones, approximately 73% seen only once; the top ten take around 1.6%. The sample taken for sequencing was PBMCs. The receptors shown here come from a woman aged 18-29 years in good health and CMV-seronegative. The CDR3 runs from the conserved cysteine through the conserved F or W. D genes are given only for firm matches. For some rows the clone size is stated as once, few or many, or as a class when expanded; others skip it.

cdr3_nt | cdr3_aa | d_call | cdr3_length | j_call | clone_size | v_call
TGTGCCAGCAGCTTAGGTGGGACTAGCTACCCAGATACGCAGTATTTT | CASSLGGTSYPDTQYF | TRBD2 | 16 | TRBJ2-3 | NA | TRBV7-9
TGCGCCAGCAGTGAGTATGCGTATCGGGGGGCAGATACGCAGTATTTT | CASSEYAYRGADTQYF | TRBD2 | 16 | TRBJ2-3 | NA | TRBV10-2
TGCAGCGTTCCAATCACAGGTTTCTATGGCTACACCTTC | CSVPITGFYGYTF | NA | 13 | TRBJ1-2 | NA | TRBV29-1
TGTGCCAGCAGCTTAAACAGGGGGAATGGCTACACCTTC | CASSLNRGNGYTF | TRBD1 | 13 | TRBJ1-2 | NA | TRBV7-6
TGTGCCAGCAGCCCCCTAAGTGGCGGGGGGAATGAGCAGTTCTTC | CASSPLSGGGNEQFF | TRBD2 | 15 | TRBJ2-1 | NA | TRBV7-2
TGTGCCAGCAGACGGACAGGGACCCCTTACAATGAGCAGTTCTTC | CASRRTGTPYNEQFF | TRBD1 | 15 | TRBJ2-1 | NA | TRBV5-5
TGCGCCAGCAGCCGTCATACAGGCAGTCAGAGCTCTGGAAACACCATATATTTT | CASSRHTGSQSSGNTIYF | NA | 18 | TRBJ1-3 | NA | TRBV4-1
TGTGCCAGCAGCCAGACAGGGATAAATCAGCCCCAGCATTTT | CASSQTGINQPQHF | TRBD1 | 14 | TRBJ1-5 | once | TRBV7-2
TGTGCCTGCCCTGACAGAACCTCTGGAAACACCATATATTTT | CACPDRTSGNTIYF | NA | 14 | TRBJ1-3 | NA | TRBV7-9
TGCGCCAGCAGGGTGCAGGACTCCCTCTACAATGAGCAGTTCTTC | CASRVQDSLYNEQFF | NA | 15 | TRBJ2-1 | NA | TRBV5-1
TGTGCCAGCAGTGCAGGGGGGCCCAACTATGGCTACACCTTC | CASSAGGPNYGYTF | TRBD1 | 14 | TRBJ1-2 | few | TRBV2
TGCGCCAGCAGCTATCTATCCGGGACAGGGAGGGAGCAGTACTTC | CASSYLSGTGREQYF | TRBD1 | 15 | TRBJ2-7 | NA | TRBV5-1
TGTGCCAGCAGTTACTCGTCCAGCGGGATCACCGGGGAGCTGTTTTTT | CASSYSSSGITGELFF | TRBD2 | 16 | TRBJ2-2 | NA | TRBV6-5
TGTGCCAGCAGCGTGGGCACGGCGGGGTCGACTAGCACAGATACGCAGTATTTT | CASSVGTAGSTSTDTQYF | NA | 18 | TRBJ2-3 | NA | TRBV9
TGTGCCAGCAGCTTAATGGGAAGAGGGGGCTACACCTTC | CASSLMGRGGYTF | NA | 13 | TRBJ1-2 | NA | TRBV7-3
TGCAGCGTTGTAAAAGGGGCCCTGAACACCGGGGAGCTGTTTTTT | CSVVKGALNTGELFF | NA | 15 | TRBJ2-2 | NA | TRBV29-1
TGTGCCAGCAGCTCGCGGACAGGAAACACCGGGGAGCTGTTTTTT | CASSSRTGNTGELFF | TRBD1 | 15 | TRBJ2-2 | NA | TRBV6-6
TGTGCCAGCAGCTACGACACCCGTAGGAATGGGGAGCTGTTTTTT | CASSYDTRRNGELFF | NA | 15 | TRBJ2-2 | NA | TRBV7-2
TGTACGACTACGGCAGGGACTCCCTACGAGCAGTACTTC | CTTTAGTPYEQYF | NA | 13 | TRBJ2-7 | NA | TRBV5-8
TGCGCCAGCAGCTGGGGGACTTTCCAAGAGACCCAGTACTTC | CASSWGTFQETQYF | NA | 14 | TRBJ2-5 | NA | TRBV5-1
TGTGCCAGCAGCCCCCGAAGGACAGGGAGCCTCTCTTATAGCAATCAGCCCCAGCATTTT | CASSPRRTGSLSYSNQPQHF | TRBD1 | 20 | TRBJ1-5 | NA | TRBV5-4
TGTGCCAGTACAGGGGCCCTTAACACTGAAGCTTTCTTT | CASTGALNTEAFF | NA | 13 | TRBJ1-1 | few | TRBV19
TGTGCCAGTAGTAGGGGACAGCCGAACACTGAAGCTTTCTTT | CASSRGQPNTEAFF | TRBD1 | 14 | TRBJ1-1 | NA | TRBV19
TGTGCCAGCAGTGAAGCGATTCCAGGGGACCGCGCCTACGAGCAGTACTTC | CASSEAIPGDRAYEQYF | NA | 17 | TRBJ2-7 | NA | TRBV6-1
TGTGCCAGCAGCCAAGGGGCAGCGGGAGGGTCCCAAGAGACCCAGTACTTC | CASSQGAAGGSQETQYF | TRBD2 | 17 | TRBJ2-5 | NA | TRBV11-2
TGCGCCAGCAGCCTCGAAGGACAGGGGCAGTTCTTC | CASSLEGQGQFF | TRBD1 | 12 | TRBJ2-1 | once | TRBV4-1
TGTGCCAGCAGCTTCAGGGTCCGGCAGCCCCAGCATTTT | CASSFRVRQPQHF | NA | 13 | TRBJ1-5 | NA | TRBV5-6
TGTGCCAGCAGTGAAGTCCGGGACAGGGGCCCCGAGCAGTACTTC | CASSEVRDRGPEQYF | TRBD1 | 15 | TRBJ2-7 | NA | TRBV6-1
TGTGCCAGCAGTTACCTACAGGGGTCGGGAAACACCATATATTTT | CASSYLQGSGNTIYF | TRBD1 | 15 | TRBJ1-3 | NA | TRBV6-5
TGTGCCAGCAGCGCGACAGGGGGTGCAACTAATGAAAAACTGTTTTTT | CASSATGGATNEKLFF | TRBD1 | 16 | TRBJ1-4 | NA | TRBV5-6
TGTGCCAGCAGCTTAGATCCAGGGGGCTACGAGCAGTACTTC | CASSLDPGGYEQYF | TRBD1 | 14 | TRBJ2-7 | NA | TRBV7-9
TGTGCCAGCATGGACAGCGCGAACACCGGGGAGCTGTTTTTT | CASMDSANTGELFF | NA | 14 | TRBJ2-2 | NA | TRBV25-1
TGTGCCAGCAGGAGCGGCGGGGGGGCGGACGAGCAGTACTTC | CASRSGGGADEQYF | TRBD2 | 14 | TRBJ2-7 | NA | TRBV6-6
TGTGCCATCGGACAGGGGGGGAACACCGGGGAGCTGTTTTTT | CAIGQGGNTGELFF | TRBD1 | 14 | TRBJ2-2 | NA | TRBV10-3
TGCGCCAGCAGCGCGCCCGGGTTTCGAAGCTCCTACAATGAGCAGTTCTTC | CASSAPGFRSSYNEQFF | NA | 17 | TRBJ2-1 | NA | TRBV5-1
TGTGCCAGCAGCCAAGATCCGGGGACAGGGTTGGGAAATGGCTACACCTTC | CASSQDPGTGLGNGYTF | TRBD1 | 17 | TRBJ1-2 | NA | TRBV4-2
TGTGCCAGCAGCCTCATCGAAAGGACAGGGAGTCGGGAGCAGTACTTC | CASSLIERTGSREQYF | TRBD1 | 16 | TRBJ2-7 | NA | TRBV5-4
TGTGCCAGCAGTGAGGGAGCGGAGACCCAGTACTTC | CASSEGAETQYF | NA | 12 | TRBJ2-5 | NA | TRBV2
TGCGCCAGCAGCCAAGATGGGTATCGGGGGGGGGTTAGCACTGAAGCTTTCTTT | CASSQDGYRGGVSTEAFF | NA | 18 | TRBJ1-1 | NA | TRBV4-3
TGCAGCGTTGCTGACAGGGGAAATAACTATGGCTACACCTTC | CSVADRGNNYGYTF | TRBD1 | 14 | TRBJ1-2 | NA | TRBV29-1
TGTGCCAGCAGTTATAGTGGCCGGGGGGAGACCCAGTACTTC | CASSYSGRGETQYF | NA | 14 | TRBJ2-5 | once | TRBV6-5